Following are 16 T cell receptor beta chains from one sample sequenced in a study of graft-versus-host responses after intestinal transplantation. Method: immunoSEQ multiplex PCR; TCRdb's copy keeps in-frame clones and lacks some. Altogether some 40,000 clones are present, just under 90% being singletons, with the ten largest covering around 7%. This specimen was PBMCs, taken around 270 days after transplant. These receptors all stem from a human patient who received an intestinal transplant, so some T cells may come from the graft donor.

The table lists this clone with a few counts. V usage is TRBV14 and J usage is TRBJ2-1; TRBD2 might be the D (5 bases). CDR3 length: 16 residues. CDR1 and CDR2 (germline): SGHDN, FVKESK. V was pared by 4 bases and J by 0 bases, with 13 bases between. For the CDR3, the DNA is TGTGCCAGCAGCCCCACACTAGGGAGCTCCTACAATGAGCAGTTCTTC. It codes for CASSPTLGSSYNEQFF.

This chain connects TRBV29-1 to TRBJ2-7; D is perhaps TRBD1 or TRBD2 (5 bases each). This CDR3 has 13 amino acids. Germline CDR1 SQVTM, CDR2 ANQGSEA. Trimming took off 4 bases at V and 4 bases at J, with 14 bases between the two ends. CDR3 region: CSVVGTQGYEQYF. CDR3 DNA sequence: TGCAGCGTTGTCGGGACCCAGGGTTACGAGCAGTACTTC.

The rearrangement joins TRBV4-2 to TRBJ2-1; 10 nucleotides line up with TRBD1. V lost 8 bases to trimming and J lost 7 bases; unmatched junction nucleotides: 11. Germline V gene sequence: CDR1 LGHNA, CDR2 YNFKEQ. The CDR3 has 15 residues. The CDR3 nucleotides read TGTGCCAGCCACAAAACGGGACAGGGGTGGAATGAGCAGTTCTTC. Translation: CASHKTGQGWNEQFF.

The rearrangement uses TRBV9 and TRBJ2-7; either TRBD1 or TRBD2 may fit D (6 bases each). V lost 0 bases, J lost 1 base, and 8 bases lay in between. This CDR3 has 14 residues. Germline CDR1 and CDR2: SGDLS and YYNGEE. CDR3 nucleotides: TGTGCCAGCAGCGTAGAGGGGGGTTCCTACGAGCAGTACTTC. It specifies CASSVEGGSYEQYF.

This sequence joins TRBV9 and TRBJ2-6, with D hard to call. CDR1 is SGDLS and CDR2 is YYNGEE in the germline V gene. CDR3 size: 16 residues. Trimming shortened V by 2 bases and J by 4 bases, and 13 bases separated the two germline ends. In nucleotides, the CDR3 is TGTGCCAGCAGCGTTCGTGATTTCCCCGGGGCCAACGTCCTGACTTTC. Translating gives CASSVRDFPGANVLTF.

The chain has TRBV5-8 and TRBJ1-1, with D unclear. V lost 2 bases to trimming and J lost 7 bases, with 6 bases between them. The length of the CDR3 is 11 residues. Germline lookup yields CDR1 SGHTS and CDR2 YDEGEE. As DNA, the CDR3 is TGTGCCAGCAGCTTTGGGGATGAAGCTTTCTTT. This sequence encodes CASSFGDEAFF.

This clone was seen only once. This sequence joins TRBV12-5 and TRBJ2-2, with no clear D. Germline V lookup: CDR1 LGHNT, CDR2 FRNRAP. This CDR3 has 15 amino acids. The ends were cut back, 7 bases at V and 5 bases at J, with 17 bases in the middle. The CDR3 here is CASVPDLLGTGELFF. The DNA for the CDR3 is TGTGCTAGTGTTCCAGACCTTCTGGGGACCGGGGAGCTGTTTTTT.

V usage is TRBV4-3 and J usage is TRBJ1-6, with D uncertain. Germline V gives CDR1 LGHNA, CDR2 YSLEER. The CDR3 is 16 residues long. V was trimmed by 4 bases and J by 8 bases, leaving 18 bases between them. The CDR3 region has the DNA TGCGCCAGCAGCCTTACGACACGTCGGATGGATTCACCCCTCCACTTT. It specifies CASSLTTRRMDSPLHF.

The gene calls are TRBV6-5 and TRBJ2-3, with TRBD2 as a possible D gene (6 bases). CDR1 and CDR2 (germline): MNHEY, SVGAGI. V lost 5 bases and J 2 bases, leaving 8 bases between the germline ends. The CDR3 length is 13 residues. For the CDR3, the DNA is TGTGCCAGCAGTCGGGACTTCACAGATACGCAGTATTTT. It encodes CASSRDFTDTQYF.

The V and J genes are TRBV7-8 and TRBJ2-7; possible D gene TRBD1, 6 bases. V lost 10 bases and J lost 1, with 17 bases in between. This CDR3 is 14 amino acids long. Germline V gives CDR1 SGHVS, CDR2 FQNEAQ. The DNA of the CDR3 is TGTGCCATGATGCACAGGGACGGATCCTACGAGCAGTACTTC. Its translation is CAMMHRDGSYEQYF.

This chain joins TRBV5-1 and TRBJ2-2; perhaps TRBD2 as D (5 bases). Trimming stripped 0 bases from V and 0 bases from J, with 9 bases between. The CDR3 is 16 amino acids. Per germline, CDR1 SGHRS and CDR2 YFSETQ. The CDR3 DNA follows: TGCGCCAGCAGCTTGGTCCAGGACTCGAACACCGGGGAGCTGTTTTTT. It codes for CASSLVQDSNTGELFF.

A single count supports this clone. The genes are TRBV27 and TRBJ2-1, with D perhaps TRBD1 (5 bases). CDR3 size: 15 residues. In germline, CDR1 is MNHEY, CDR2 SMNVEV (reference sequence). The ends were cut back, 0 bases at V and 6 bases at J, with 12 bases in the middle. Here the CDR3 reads CASSLSVNQGNEQFF. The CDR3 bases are TGTGCCAGCAGTTTATCGGTAAATCAGGGCAATGAGCAGTTCTTC.

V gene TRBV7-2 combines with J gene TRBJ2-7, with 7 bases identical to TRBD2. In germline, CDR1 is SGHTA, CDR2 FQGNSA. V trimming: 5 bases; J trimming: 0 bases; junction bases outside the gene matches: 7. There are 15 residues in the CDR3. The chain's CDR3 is CASSPFGGSSYEQYF. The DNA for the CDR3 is TGTGCCAGCAGCCCCTTCGGGGGGAGCTCCTACGAGCAGTACTTC. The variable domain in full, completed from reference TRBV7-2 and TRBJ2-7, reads GAGVSQSPSNKVTEKGKDVELRCDPISGHTALYWYRQSLGQGLEFLIYFQGNSAPDKSGLPSDRFSAERTGGSVSTLTIQRTQQEDSAVYLCASSPFGGSSYEQYFGPGTRLTVT.

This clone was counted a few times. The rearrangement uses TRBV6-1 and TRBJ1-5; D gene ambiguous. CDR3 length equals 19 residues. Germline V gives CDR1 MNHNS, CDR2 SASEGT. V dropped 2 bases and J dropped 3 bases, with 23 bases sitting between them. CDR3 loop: CASSEYKGWYSRANQPQHF. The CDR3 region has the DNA TGTGCCAGCAGTGAATACAAGGGTTGGTACTCTAGAGCCAATCAGCCCCAGCATTTT.

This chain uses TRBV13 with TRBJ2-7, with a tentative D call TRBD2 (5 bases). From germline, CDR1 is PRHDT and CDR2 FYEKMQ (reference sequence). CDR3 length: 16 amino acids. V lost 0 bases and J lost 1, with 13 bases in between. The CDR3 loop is CASSLGTGLESYEQYF. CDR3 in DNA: TGTGCCAGCAGCTTAGGTACGGGGTTAGAGTCCTACGAGCAGTACTTC.

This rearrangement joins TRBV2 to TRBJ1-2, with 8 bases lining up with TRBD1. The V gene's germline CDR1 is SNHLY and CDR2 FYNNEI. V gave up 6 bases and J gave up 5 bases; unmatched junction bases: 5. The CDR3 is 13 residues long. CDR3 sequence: CASRGTGLYGYTF. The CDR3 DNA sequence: TGTGCCAGCAGGGGGACAGGCCTATATGGCTACACCTTC.